Reported below is one T cell receptor (beta chain). This record belongs to a study of blood T cell repertoires in COVID-19. Study at large: Sites in the United States, Italy and Spain provided acute and convalescent COVID-19 samples.

The CDR3 totals 17 residues. The germline V gene encodes CDR1 LGHDT and CDR2 YNNKEL (reference sequence). V lost 0 bases to trimming and J lost 1 base; unmatched junction nucleotides: 8. Method: immunoSEQ multiplex PCR; TCRdb's copy keeps in-frame clones and lacks some. The profile shows approximately 260,000 clones, around 83% of them singletons. The chain carries TRBV3-1 (or the pseudogene TRBV3-2) and TRBJ2-7, with TRBD2 identical over 8 bases. This TCR derives from a woman aged 80 or older with acute or convalescent COVID-19. Sequencing was carried out using peripheral blood. The CDR3 reads CASSQDLVSGGSYEQYF. CDR3 sequence (DNA): TGTGCCAGCAGCCAAGATCTCGTCAGCGGGGGTTCCTACGAGCAGTACTTC.